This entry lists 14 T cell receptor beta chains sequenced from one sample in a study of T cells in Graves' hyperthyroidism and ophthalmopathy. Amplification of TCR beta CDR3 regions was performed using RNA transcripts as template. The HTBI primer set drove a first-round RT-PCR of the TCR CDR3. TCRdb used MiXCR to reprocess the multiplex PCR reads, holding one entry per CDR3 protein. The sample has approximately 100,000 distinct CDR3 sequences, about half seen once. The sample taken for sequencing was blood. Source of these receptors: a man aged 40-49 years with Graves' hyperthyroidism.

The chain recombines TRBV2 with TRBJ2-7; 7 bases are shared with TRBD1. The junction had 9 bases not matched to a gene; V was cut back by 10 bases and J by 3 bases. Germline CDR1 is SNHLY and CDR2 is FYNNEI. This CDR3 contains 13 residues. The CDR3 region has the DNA TGTGCCACCAGAGACAGGGTGTACTACGAGCAGTACTTC. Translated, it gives CATRDRVYYEQYF. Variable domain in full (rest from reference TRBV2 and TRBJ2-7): EPEVTQTPSHQVTQMGQEVILRCVPISNHLYFYWYRQILGQKVEFLVSFYNNEISEKSEIFDDQFSVERPDGSNFTLKIRSTKLEDSAMYFCATRDRVYYEQYFGPGTRLTVT.

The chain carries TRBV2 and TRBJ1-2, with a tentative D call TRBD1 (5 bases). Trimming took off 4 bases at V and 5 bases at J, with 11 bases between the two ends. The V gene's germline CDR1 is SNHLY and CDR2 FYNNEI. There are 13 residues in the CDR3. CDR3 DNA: TGTGCCAGCAGTGGTGTGGGGGGGTATGGCTACACCTTC. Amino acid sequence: CASSGVGGYGYTF.

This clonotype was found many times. CDR3 loop: CASSLTGGGTDTQYF. CDR3 in DNA: TGTGCCAGCAGCTTGACAGGGGGCGGCACAGATACGCAGTATTTT. V gene TRBV11-3 combines with J gene TRBJ2-3, with 10 nucleotides matching TRBD1. J lost 1 base, V lost 3 bases, and 1 base had no gene match. This CDR3 is 15 amino acids long. CDR1 and CDR2 from the germline V gene are SGHNT and YENEEA.

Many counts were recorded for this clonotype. In DNA, the CDR3 is TGTGCCAGCAGTCCAAGAGGGGTGACCCAGTACTTC. It translates to CASSPRGVTQYF. The J gene is TRBJ2-5, the V gene TRBV28; D may correspond to TRBD1 or TRBD2 (5 bases each). V was pared by 5 bases and J by 7 bases, with 11 bases between. The germline gives CDR1 MDHEN, CDR2 SYDVKM. CDR3 length: 12 residues.

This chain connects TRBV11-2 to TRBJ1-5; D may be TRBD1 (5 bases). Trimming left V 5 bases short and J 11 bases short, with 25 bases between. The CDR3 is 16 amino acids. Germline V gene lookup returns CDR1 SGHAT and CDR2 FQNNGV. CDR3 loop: CASSPQPRGGQETQHF. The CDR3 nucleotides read TGTGCCAGCAGCCCCCAGCCCCGGGGTGGACAAGAGACCCAGCATTTT.

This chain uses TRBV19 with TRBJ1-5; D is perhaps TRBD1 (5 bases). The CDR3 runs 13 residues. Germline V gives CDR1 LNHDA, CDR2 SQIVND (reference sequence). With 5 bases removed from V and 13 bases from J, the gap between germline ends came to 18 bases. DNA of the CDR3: TGTGCCAGTAGTGTGTTACAGGATAGCAATCAGCATTTT. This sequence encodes CASSVLQDSNQHF.

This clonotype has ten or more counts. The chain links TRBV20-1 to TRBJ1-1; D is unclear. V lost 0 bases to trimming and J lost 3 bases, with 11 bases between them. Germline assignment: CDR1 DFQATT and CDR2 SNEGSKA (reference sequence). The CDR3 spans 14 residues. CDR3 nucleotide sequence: TGCAGTGCTAGAGATGGTGGGTGGGACACTGAAGCTTTCTTT. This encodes CSARDGGWDTEAFF.

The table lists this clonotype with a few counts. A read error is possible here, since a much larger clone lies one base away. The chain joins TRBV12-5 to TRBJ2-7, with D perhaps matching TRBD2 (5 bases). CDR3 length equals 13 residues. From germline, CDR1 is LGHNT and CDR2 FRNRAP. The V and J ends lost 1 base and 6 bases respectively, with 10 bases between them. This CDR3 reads CASGLDRRGEQYF. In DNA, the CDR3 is TGTGCTAGTGGTTTGGACCGCCGGGGCGAGCAGTACTTC.

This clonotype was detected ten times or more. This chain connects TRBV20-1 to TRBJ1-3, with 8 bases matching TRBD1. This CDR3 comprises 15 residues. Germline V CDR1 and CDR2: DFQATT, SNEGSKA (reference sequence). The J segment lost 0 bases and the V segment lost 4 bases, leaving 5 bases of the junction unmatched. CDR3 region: CSANRQGPSGNTIYF. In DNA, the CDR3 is TGCAGTGCTAACCGACAGGGGCCCTCTGGAAACACCATATATTTT.

CDR3 nucleotides: TGTGCCTGGAGTGTACTTGCAAACACCATATATTTT. Translated, it gives CAWSVLANTIYF. The chain carries TRBV30 and TRBJ1-3; D is ambiguous. The CDR3 runs to 12 residues. Trimming left V 0 bases short and J 6 bases short, with 6 bases between. Germline V gives CDR1 GTSNPN, CDR2 SVGIG (reference sequence).

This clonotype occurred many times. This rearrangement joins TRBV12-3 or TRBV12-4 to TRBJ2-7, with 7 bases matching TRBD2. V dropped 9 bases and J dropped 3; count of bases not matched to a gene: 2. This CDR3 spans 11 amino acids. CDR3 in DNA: TGTGCCAGGACTAGCCTCTACGAGCAGTACTTC. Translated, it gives CARTSLYEQYF.

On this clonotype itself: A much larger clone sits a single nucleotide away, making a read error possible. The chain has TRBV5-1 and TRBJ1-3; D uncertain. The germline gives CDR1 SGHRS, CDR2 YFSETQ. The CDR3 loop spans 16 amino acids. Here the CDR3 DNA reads TGTGCCAGCAGCTGGGCGGACGGCGGTTGGGGAAACACCATATATTTT. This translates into CASSWADGGWGNTIYF.

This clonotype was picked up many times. CDR3 amino acids: CASSSGLAGGRGGQFF. CDR3 in DNA: TGTGCCAGCAGCTCAGGACTAGCGGGAGGCAGGGGTGGGCAGTTCTTC. This chain uses TRBV7-2 with TRBJ2-1; TRBD2 matches 14 bases. Germline lookup yields CDR1 SGHTA and CDR2 FQGNSA. The CDR3 spans 16 residues. The junction had 11 bases not matched to a gene; V was cut back by 4 bases and J by 12 bases.

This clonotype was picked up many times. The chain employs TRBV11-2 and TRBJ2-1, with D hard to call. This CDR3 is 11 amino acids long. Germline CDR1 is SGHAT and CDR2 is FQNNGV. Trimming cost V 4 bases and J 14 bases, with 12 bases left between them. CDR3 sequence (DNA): TGTGCCAGCAGCTCCCGACCAGGCAAGTTCTTC. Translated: CASSSRPGKFF.